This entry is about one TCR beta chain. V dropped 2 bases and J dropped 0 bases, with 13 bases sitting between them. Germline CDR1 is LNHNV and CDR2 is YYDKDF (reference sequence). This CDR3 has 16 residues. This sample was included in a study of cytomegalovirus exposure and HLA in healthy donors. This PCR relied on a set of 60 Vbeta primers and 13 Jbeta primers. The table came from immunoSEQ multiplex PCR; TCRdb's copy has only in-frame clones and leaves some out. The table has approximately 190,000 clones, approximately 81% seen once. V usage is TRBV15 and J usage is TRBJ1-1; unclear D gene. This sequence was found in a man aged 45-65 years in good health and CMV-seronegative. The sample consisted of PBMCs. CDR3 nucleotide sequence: TGTGCCACCAGCAGACGTTACGGGGAGTTGAACACTGAAGCTTTCTTT. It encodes CATSRRYGELNTEAFF.